These 17 T cell receptor beta chains share one sample of origin, sequenced in a study of human T cells and chemical hapten exposure. The time point denotes: healthy volunteer bleed at 2 weeks. Total RNA was isolated from unfractionated whole blood. TCRdb redid the calling of the RACE reads with MiXCR, one entry per CDR3 protein. The sample lists over 85,000 distinct CDR3 sequences, about 10% occurring once. The source material was whole blood. The source is a female donor in good health. Some clones in this sample may be carry-over from other donors' samples.

Worth noting for this clonotype: This may come from a read error, since a much larger clone is one base off. The rearrangement joins TRBV20-1 to TRBJ2-3; a possible D gene is TRBD1 (6 bases). Germline CDR1 DFQATT, CDR2 SNEGSKA (reference sequence). This CDR3 comprises 13 residues. The CDR3: CNARSPGADTQYF. The CDR3 coding sequence is TGCAATGCTAGAAGTCCAGGGGCGGATACGCAGTATTTT.

V and J are TRBV6-2 or TRBV6-3 and TRBJ2-7; D unclear. V shed 3 bases and J shed 7 bases, with 7 bases lying between them. Germline assignment: CDR1 MNHEY and CDR2 SVGEGT. CDR3 size: 11 residues. As DNA, the CDR3 is TGTGCCAGCAGTTATGGTCGGGAGCAGTACTTC. Protein sequence: CASSYGREQYF.

This clonotype was detected a few times. DNA for the CDR3: TGTGCCAGCAGCTACAGGGGGCCCTATGGCTACACCTTC. As protein: CASSYRGPYGYTF. V usage is TRBV12-3 or TRBV12-4 and J usage is TRBJ1-2; 9 nucleotides match TRBD1. Trimming cost V 6 bases and J 4 bases; bases outside gene matches: 3. The CDR3 runs 13 residues.

V and J are TRBV2 and TRBJ2-7; D may match TRBD1 or TRBD2 (6 bases each). This CDR3 has 12 residues. Germline V gives CDR1 SNHLY, CDR2 FYNNEI. V lost 9 bases, J lost 4 bases, and 13 bases lay in between. This CDR3 is CARGRTAYEQYF. CDR3 nucleotide sequence: TGTGCCAGAGGGAGGACAGCATACGAGCAGTACTTC.

This clonotype was found many times. The V gene is TRBV7-9, the J gene TRBJ2-2, with D perhaps matching TRBD1 (5 bases). From germline, CDR1 is SEHNR and CDR2 FQNEAQ (reference sequence). V was trimmed by 8 bases and J by 5 bases, leaving 12 bases between them. The CDR3 spans 13 residues. The CDR3 sequence is CASFKGFTGELFF. CDR3 coding DNA: TGTGCCAGCTTCAAGGGGTTTACCGGGGAGCTGTTTTTT.

The V call is TRBV28, the J call TRBJ2-1; 10 nucleotides align to TRBD2. This CDR3 contains 18 residues. Germline assignment: CDR1 MDHEN and CDR2 SYDVKM. Trimming cost V 8 bases and J 2 bases; bases outside gene matches: 15. DNA of the CDR3: TGTGCCAGCGCTGGAGGACTAGCGGCGATAGACACCTACAATGAGCAGTTCTTC. This sequence encodes CASAGGLAAIDTYNEQFF.

On this clonotype: An end of the junction does not agree with germline; a read error may underlie this. The chain uses TRBV24-1 and TRBJ1-5; 8 positions match TRBD1. The CDR3 loop spans 16 amino acids. Germline V lookup: CDR1 KGHDR, CDR2 SFDVKD. The CDR3 region has the DNA TGTGCCGCCAGTGACAGTGGACAGGGCGTCAATCAGCCCCAGCATTTT. Its protein is CAASDSGQGVNQPQHF.

This clonotype was detected only a few times. CDR3 in DNA: TGTGCCAGCAGCTTAGGGGTAACTAGCGTCTCTAGCACAGATACGCAGTATTTT. As protein: CASSLGVTSVSSTDTQYF. J is TRBJ2-3 and V is TRBV7-8; the match to TRBD2 covers 7 bases. This CDR3 has 18 amino acids. Germline CDR1 and CDR2: SGHVS and FQNEAQ. V lost 1 base, J lost 0 bases, and 10 bases stayed unmatched.

This clonotype was seen at least ten times. V gene TRBV6-1 combines with J gene TRBJ1-5; D is possibly TRBD1 (5 bases). Trimming shortened V by 4 bases and J by 7 bases, and 17 bases separated the two germline ends. The germline V gene encodes CDR1 MNHNS and CDR2 SASEGT. The CDR3 runs to 15 residues. Here the CDR3 reads CASSGGPPGGQPQHF. The CDR3 DNA is TGTGCCAGCAGTGGGGGACCTCCGGGAGGGCAGCCCCAGCATTTT.

V usage is TRBV9 and J usage is TRBJ2-5; D may match TRBD1 or TRBD2 (6 bases each). Between the trimmed V and J ends, which lost 4 bases and 4 bases, there was a span of 11 bases. The germline V gene has CDR1 SGDLS and CDR2 YYNGEE. The CDR3 consists of 13 residues. The CDR3 DNA sequence: TGTGCCAGCAGCTCCCCGGGGGCAGAGACCCAGTACTTC. Its protein product is CASSSPGAETQYF.

This clonotype came up a few times. The chain is built from TRBV4-2 and TRBJ1-1; D is undetermined. This CDR3 has 14 amino acids. Germline-derived CDR1 and CDR2 are LGHNA and YNFKEQ. V dropped 0 bases and J dropped 0 bases, with 5 bases sitting between them. The CDR3 coding sequence is TGTGCCAGCAGCCAAGATTTTATGAACACTGAAGCTTTCTTT. It encodes CASSQDFMNTEAFF.

This sequence joins TRBV5-4 and TRBJ1-4; D gene uncertain. The CDR3 loop spans 14 amino acids. From germline, CDR1 is SGHNT and CDR2 YYREEE (reference sequence). Trimming shortened V by 2 bases and J by 4 bases, and 9 bases separated the two germline ends. CDR3 amino acids: CASSFGQLNEKLFF. The CDR3 nucleotides are TGTGCCAGCAGCTTTGGTCAGCTTAATGAAAAACTGTTTTTT.

The sample holds a few counts of this clonotype. J is TRBJ1-4 and V is TRBV29-1; TRBD1 aligns across 8 bases. Per the germline V gene, CDR1 is SQVTM and CDR2 is ANQGSEA. V was pared by 4 bases and J by 8 bases, with 3 bases of the junction left unmatched. This CDR3 comprises 12 residues. Here the CDR3 DNA reads TGCAGCGTTGGGACAGGGCGGGAAAAACTGTTTTTT. Translated, it gives CSVGTGREKLFF.

Ten or more counts support this clonotype. This sequence joins TRBV20-1 and TRBJ1-2, with 9 nucleotides matching TRBD1. In germline, CDR1 is DFQATT, CDR2 SNEGSKA (reference sequence). CDR3 length: 14 amino acids. The ends lost 3 bases at V and 8 bases at J; junction bases unmatched: 10. The CDR3 DNA reads as TGCAGTGCTAGTCCCCGAACAGGGGGCGTGGGCTACACCTTC. Encoded protein: CSASPRTGGVGYTF.

This clonotype was observed a handful of times. V usage is TRBV7-2 and J usage is TRBJ2-2; D ambiguous. This CDR3 is built from 10 residues. Per the germline V gene, CDR1 is SGHTA and CDR2 is FQGNSA. V was shortened by 5 bases and J by 5 bases, with 0 bases between the two germline ends. The CDR3 here is CASSTGELFF. In nucleotides, the CDR3 is TGTGCCAGCAGCACCGGGGAGCTGTTTTTT.

There are a few counts of this clonotype. Since a much larger clone is just one base distant, this may be a read error. The rearrangement uses TRBV28 and TRBJ1-5; D is undetermined. Looked up from germline, CDR1 is MDHEN and CDR2 is SYDVKM. Trimming left V 3 bases short and J 3 bases short, with 6 bases between. The CDR3 is 13 amino acids. CDR3 sequence reads: CASSLGFNQPQHF. CDR3 nucleotide sequence: TGTGCCAGCAGTTTGGGCTTCAATCAGCCCCAGCATTTT.

This clonotype was detected only a few times. The rearrangement uses TRBV20-1 and TRBJ2-3; no clear D. The CDR3 sequence is 14 residues long. V was trimmed by 5 bases and J by 3 bases, leaving 15 bases between them. Germline V lookup: CDR1 DFQATT, CDR2 SNEGSKA (reference sequence). Here the CDR3 reads CSAAAALGTDTQYF. The CDR3 nucleotides are TGCAGTGCTGCCGCCGCGCTGGGGACAGATACGCAGTATTTT.